Each of the 26 T cell receptor beta chains below was sequenced from the same sample in a study of cytomegalovirus exposure and HLA in healthy donors. The PCR had 60 Vbeta and 13 Jbeta primers. The protocol was immunoSEQ multiplex PCR, while the TCRdb copy is restricted to in-frame clones and leaves out a portion. The sample carries about 130,000 clones, approximately 71% recorded once. Sequenced material: PBMCs. These receptors all come from a woman aged 45-60 years in good health and CMV-seronegative.

J is TRBJ1-1 and V is TRBV19; 9 nucleotides line up with TRBD1. This CDR3 has 14 amino acids. Germline trimming cut 5 bases from V and 10 bases from J; bases unmatched to any gene: 11. Germline values: CDR1 LNHDA, CDR2 SQIVND (reference sequence). The CDR3 bases are TGTGCCAGTAGTCCAAGGACAGGGGAAAGAGGAGCTTTCTTT. It is translated as CASSPRTGERGAFF.

This clone was detected only a few times. V is TRBV27 and J is TRBJ2-5; 7 nucleotides align to TRBD1. The germline gives CDR1 MNHEY, CDR2 SMNVEV (reference sequence). CDR3 length equals 12 residues. After removal of 4 bases from V and 12 bases from J, the junction contained 8 bases not matched to a gene. The CDR3 DNA reads as TGTGCCAGCAGTTCTCTGGACAGGATGAAGTACTTC. Translation gives CASSSLDRMKYF.

The chain carries TRBV13 and TRBJ2-3; D is unclear. The CDR3 totals 12 residues. V dropped 4 bases and J dropped 5 bases, with 7 bases sitting between them. Germline V gene sequence: CDR1 PRHDT, CDR2 FYEKMQ (reference sequence). The CDR3 coding sequence is TGTGCCAGCAGCTCCGTACTAGATACGCAGTATTTT. This codes for CASSSVLDTQYF. Full variable domain (remainder filled in from reference TRBV13 and TRBJ2-3): AAGVIQSPRHLIKEKRETATLKCYPIPRHDTVYWYQQGPGQDPQFLISFYEKMQSDKGSIPDRFSAQQFSDYHSELNMSSLELGDSALYFCASSSVLDTQYFGPGTRLTVL.

V is TRBV7-3 and J is TRBJ2-7; a possible D gene is TRBD2 (6 bases). Looked up from germline, CDR1 is SGHTA and CDR2 is FQGTGA. The CDR3 is made up of 15 amino acids. The V end lost 3 bases, the J end lost 1 base, and 13 bases lay between the germline ends. The CDR3 protein is CASSLSGARSYEQYF. The DNA of the CDR3 is TGTGCCAGCAGCTTGTCGGGAGCGAGGTCCTACGAGCAGTACTTC.

This chain joins TRBV15 and TRBJ2-1, with D possibly matching TRBD2 (5 bases). Germline values: CDR1 LNHNV, CDR2 YYDKDF (reference sequence). The CDR3 extends over 17 amino acids. V was shortened by 0 bases and J by 5 bases, with 17 bases between the two germline ends. CDR3 DNA sequence: TGTGCCACCAGCAGAGATAATCATAGAGGGCCGGACAATGAGCAGTTCTTC. It encodes CATSRDNHRGPDNEQFF. Full variable domain (remainder filled in from reference TRBV15 and TRBJ2-1): DAMVIQNPRYQVTQFGKPVTLSCSQTLNHNVMYWYQQKSSQAPKLLFHYYDKDFNNEADTPDNFQSRRPNTSFCFLDIRSPGLGDTAMYLCATSRDNHRGPDNEQFFGPGTRLTVL.

The chain recombines TRBV9 with TRBJ2-3, with TRBD2 matching 7 bases. Trimming removed 2 bases from V and 6 bases from J; junction bases left unmatched: 6. Germline V gene lookup returns CDR1 SGDLS and CDR2 YYNGEE. The CDR3 contains 14 residues. Here the CDR3 DNA reads TGTGCCAGCAGCGTCCTATCCGGGGGGGATACGCAGTATTTT. This codes for CASSVLSGGDTQYF.

This clone was picked up a small number of times. This chain links TRBV5-4 with TRBJ2-7; 9 nucleotides align to TRBD2. Germline CDR1 is SGHNT and CDR2 is YYREEE (reference sequence). The ends lost 4 bases at V and 5 bases at J; junction bases unmatched: 10. This CDR3 comprises 15 residues. The CDR3 coding sequence is TGTGCCAGCAGCCCGAAGCTAGCGGGGACCGACGAGCAGTACTTC. As protein: CASSPKLAGTDEQYF.

The sample holds one count of this clone. V and J are TRBV6-6 and TRBJ2-2; 9 bases agree with TRBD1. Germline V gene sequence: CDR1 MNHNY, CDR2 SVGAGI (reference sequence). CDR3 size: 15 residues. V shed 6 bases and J 1 base; nucleotides not matched to a gene: 3. The CDR3 coding sequence is TGTGCCAGCAGGGGGGGACAGGGGAACACCGGGGAGCTGTTTTTT. It yields the protein CASRGGQGNTGELFF.

The chain has TRBV28 and TRBJ2-1; 11 positions agree with TRBD1. Germline loops: CDR1 MDHEN, CDR2 SYDVKM. Trimming took 4 bases from V and 6 from J; bases not matched to a gene: 8. This CDR3 contains 16 residues. The CDR3 here is CASSSTPGQGVNEQFF. CDR3 coding DNA: TGTGCCAGCAGTTCGACACCGGGACAGGGGGTCAATGAGCAGTTCTTC.

This clone occurred a few times. The chain is built from TRBV4-3 and TRBJ2-3; the D gene is possibly TRBD2 (6 bases). This CDR3 is 16 amino acids long. Germline CDR1 LGHNA, CDR2 YSLEER. Deletions cut 0 bases from V and 1 base from J, with 11 bases between. Here the CDR3 reads CASSQEWASGTDTQYF. CDR3 bases: TGCGCCAGCAGCCAAGAATGGGCTAGCGGCACAGATACGCAGTATTTT.

The rearrangement joins TRBV6-1 to TRBJ1-5, with 7 bases that match TRBD1. The CDR3 extends over 14 amino acids. V lost 6 bases and J lost 4; bases outside the gene matches: 6. Germline assignment: CDR1 MNHNS and CDR2 SASEGT. CDR3 coding DNA: TGTGCCAGCAGAAAGGACAGGAGTAATCAGCCCCAGCATTTT. This translates into CASRKDRSNQPQHF.

The chain is built from TRBV2 and TRBJ2-2; D is unresolved. CDR3 length: 13 residues. The V gene lost 3 bases and the J gene lost 8 bases, with 10 bases spanning the gap. Germline CDR1 SNHLY, CDR2 FYNNEI. The CDR3 protein is CASSEGITGELFF. DNA for the CDR3: TGTGCCAGCAGTGAGGGCATAACAGGGGAGCTGTTTTTT.

The CDR3 protein is CASSPSLGEQFF. The CDR3 DNA reads TGCGCCAGCAGCCCTTCTCTCGGTGAGCAGTTCTTC. V and J are TRBV5-1 and TRBJ2-1; unclear D gene. Germline values: CDR1 SGHRS, CDR2 YFSETQ. The V and J ends lost 4 bases and 9 bases respectively, with 11 bases between them. This CDR3 is built from 12 residues.

This chain connects TRBV28 to TRBJ2-7, with 8 bases that match TRBD2. The ends lost 5 bases at V and 6 bases at J; junction bases unmatched: 3. Germline assignment: CDR1 MDHEN and CDR2 SYDVKM. This CDR3 region has 12 residues. The DNA for the CDR3 is TGTGCCAGCAGTCCGGGGGGGGGCGAGCAGTACTTC. It codes for CASSPGGGEQYF.

This clone appeared a few times. The chain recombines TRBV2 with TRBJ2-5, with TRBD2 as a possible D gene (7 bases). The V gene lost 8 bases and the J gene lost 5 bases, with 15 bases spanning the gap. Germline CDR1 and CDR2: SNHLY and FYNNEI. The CDR3 runs 13 residues. CDR3 region: CASGRGGRETQYF. CDR3 coding DNA: TGTGCCAGCGGGAGGGGGGGGCGTGAGACCCAGTACTTC. The entire variable domain, with the rest obtained from reference TRBV2 and TRBJ2-5, is as follows: EPEVTQTPSHQVTQMGQEVILRCVPISNHLYFYWYRQILGQKVEFLVSFYNNEISEKSEIFDDQFSVERPDGSNFTLKIRSTKLEDSAMYFCASGRGGRETQYFGPGTRLLVL.

V and J are TRBV10-2 and TRBJ2-5, with TRBD2 identical over 9 bases. Trimming took 8 bases from V and 3 from J; bases not matched to a gene: 4. Germline CDR1 reads WSHSY; CDR2 reads SAAADI. CDR3 length: 13 residues. The CDR3 coding sequence is TGCGCCAGCGGATTAGCGGGAGAAGAGACCCAGTACTTC. Translation gives CASGLAGEETQYF.

The V and J genes are TRBV28 and TRBJ1-4, with no clear D. V was cut by 4 bases and J by 7 bases, with 13 bases left in between. The germline CDR1 and CDR2 sequences are MDHEN and SYDVKM. The CDR3 runs to 14 residues. The CDR3 sequence is CASSSFPGFEKLFF. CDR3 coding DNA: TGTGCCAGCAGTTCGTTTCCGGGATTTGAAAAACTGTTTTTT.

This rearrangement joins TRBV27 to TRBJ2-7, with a possible D match to TRBD2 (5 bases). The CDR3 covers 13 residues. Germline V CDR1 and CDR2: MNHEY, SMNVEV (reference sequence). Deletions cut 6 bases from V and 10 bases from J, with 19 bases between. The CDR3, as DNA: TGTGCCAGCAGGAGAGGGAGTGGGCACGCCCAGTACTTC. This encodes CASRRGSGHAQYF.

The J gene is TRBJ2-2, the V gene TRBV5-1, with 7 bases lining up with TRBD2. The CDR3 is made up of 17 amino acids. Germline-derived CDR1 and CDR2 are SGHRS and YFSETQ. With 0 bases clipped from V and 0 bases from J, the junction kept 5 bases outside the gene matches. The CDR3: CASSLDSAGANTGELFF. In DNA form, the CDR3 reads TGCGCCAGCAGCTTGGATTCTGCGGGGGCGAACACCGGGGAGCTGTTTTTT.

This chain links TRBV28 with TRBJ2-3; 11 bases fit TRBD2. V was clipped by 1 base and J by 0 bases; unmatched bases: 6. Germline assignment: CDR1 MDHEN and CDR2 SYDVKM. This CDR3 has 18 amino acids. Here the CDR3 reads CASSLSGLAVTSTDTQYF. Here the CDR3 DNA reads TGTGCCAGCAGTTTATCGGGACTAGCGGTTACTAGCACAGATACGCAGTATTTT. Complete variable domain (other parts from reference TRBV28 and TRBJ2-3): DVKVTQSSRYLVKRTGEKVFLECVQDMDHENMFWYRQDPGLGLRLIYFSYDVKMKEKGDIPEGYSVSREKKERFSLILESASTNQTSMYLCASSLSGLAVTSTDTQYFGPGTRLTVL.

The genes are TRBV7-9 and TRBJ2-7, with TRBD2 identical over 10 bases. This CDR3 has 14 residues. With V trimmed by 6 bases and J by 0 bases, 2 bases remained unmatched. Germline loops: CDR1 SEHNR, CDR2 FQNEAQ (reference sequence). CDR3 sequence (DNA): TGTGCCAGCAGGGCTAGCGGGAGCTCCTACGAGCAGTACTTC. It encodes CASRASGSSYEQYF.

The J gene is TRBJ2-7, the V gene TRBV7-3, with D unclear. Trimming removed 3 bases at V and 6 bases at J, with 9 bases between. This CDR3 has 12 residues. Germline CDR1 SGHTA, CDR2 FQGTGA. The CDR3 here is CASSFLGSEQYF. The CDR3 coding sequence is TGTGCCAGCAGCTTCCTCGGTAGCGAGCAGTACTTC.

The rearrangement links TRBV30 to TRBJ2-3; perhaps TRBD2 as D (5 bases). From germline, CDR1 is GTSNPN and CDR2 SVGIG (reference sequence). The CDR3 consists of 13 residues. Trimming took off 8 bases at V and 0 bases at J, with 12 bases between the two ends. Written as DNA, the CDR3 is TGTGCCGGTAGCGAGATTAGCACAGATACGCAGTATTTT. Its protein product is CAGSEISTDTQYF.

This clone was observed a few times. V and J are TRBV7-6 and TRBJ2-5; 11 nucleotides agree with TRBD2. Germline CDR1 SGHVS, CDR2 FNYEAQ. J lost 2 bases, V lost 3 bases, and 5 bases had no gene match. This CDR3 region has 16 residues. In DNA form, the CDR3 reads TGTGCCAGCAGCTTGTGGGCTAGCGGGGGGCAAGAGACCCAGTACTTC. Protein: CASSLWASGGQETQYF.

This clone came up a few times. The chain combines TRBV10-2 with TRBJ1-5, with TRBD1 identical over 10 bases. In germline, CDR1 is WSHSY, CDR2 SAAADI. The CDR3 loop spans 14 amino acids. V shed 6 bases, J shed 7 bases, and the junction held 6 bases outside the gene matches. The CDR3 DNA sequence: TGCGCCAGCAGGACAGGGGGCGAGGGACAGCCCCAGCATTTT. Translating it yields CASRTGGEGQPQHF.

The rearrangement joins TRBV7-9 to TRBJ2-7; D unresolved. The germline CDR1 and CDR2 sequences are SEHNR and FQNEAQ (reference sequence). Deletions cut 6 bases from V and 1 base from J, with 7 bases between. The CDR3 runs 12 residues. In DNA form, the CDR3 reads TGTGCCAGCAGTTCAGTATCCTACGAGCAGTACTTC. Translated: CASSSVSYEQYF. Complete variable domain (other parts from reference TRBV7-9 and TRBJ2-7): DTGVSQNPRHKITKRGQNVTFRCDPISEHNRLYWYRQTLGQGPEFLTYFQNEAQLEKSRLLSDRFSAERPKGSFSTLEIQRTEQGDSAMYLCASSSVSYEQYFGPGTRLTVT.